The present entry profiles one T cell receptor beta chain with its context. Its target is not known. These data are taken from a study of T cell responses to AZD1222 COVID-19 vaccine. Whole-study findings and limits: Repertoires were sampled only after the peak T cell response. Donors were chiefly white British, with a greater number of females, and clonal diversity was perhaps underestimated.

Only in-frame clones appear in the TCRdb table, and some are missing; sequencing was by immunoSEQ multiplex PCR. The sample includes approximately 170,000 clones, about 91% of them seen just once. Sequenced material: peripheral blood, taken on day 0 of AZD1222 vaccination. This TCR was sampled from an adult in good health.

This chain's CDR3 is CASTNQPQHF. DNA for the CDR3: TGCGCCAGTACAAATCAGCCCCAGCATTTT. The rearrangement links TRBV5-1 to TRBJ1-5; unclear D gene. This CDR3 has 10 residues. CDR1 SGHRS and CDR2 YFSETQ come from the germline V gene. Trimming removed 8 bases from V and 4 bases from J, with 4 bases in between.